The TCR beta chain under discussion was sequenced for a study of blood T cell repertoires in COVID-19. Study-wide background: PBMCs, B-cell-depleted T cells, or T cells were the source of the cDNA or gDNA that made up the material.

Trimming removed 5 bases at V and 0 bases at J, with 14 bases between. The CDR3 contains 15 residues. CDR1 is MDHEN, CDR2 SYDVKM, per germline. The data were produced by immunoSEQ multiplex PCR, yet TCRdb's version contains in-frame clones alone and is incomplete. The repertoire holds under 55,000 clones, approximately 85% seen once, with 12% to 15% in the top ten. V usage is TRBV28 and J usage is TRBJ2-7; D might be TRBD2 (6 bases). The TCR comes from a human donor in a cohort sampled during active COVID-19. Sequencing was carried out using peripheral blood. CDR3 sequence (DNA): TGTGCCAGCAGTCCCTCCGGGACTTACTCCTACGAGCAGTACTTC. This encodes CASSPSGTYSYEQYF.